This T cell receptor (beta chain) appears in the sequencing data of a study of blood T cell repertoires in COVID-19. At the level of the study: PBMCs, B-cell-depleted T cells, or T cells provided the cDNA or gDNA that made up the material.

In the source study's methods: Amplified reference gene primers provided the basis for estimating nucleated cell counts. The method was immunoSEQ multiplex PCR; TCRdb's version includes in-frame clones alone and lacks a portion of them. V and J calls and clone size come straight from that table; D and trimming were deduced from the DNA. The profile shows tens of thousands of clones, about 77% of them singletons. In germline, CDR1 is LGHDT, CDR2 YNNKEL (reference sequence). The CDR3 loop spans 14 amino acids. J was trimmed by 4 bases and V by 4 bases; bases with no gene match: 6. The clonotype was recovered from a human donor in a cohort sampled during active COVID-19. This chain connects TRBV3-1 (or the pseudogene TRBV3-2) to TRBJ2-7; TRBD2 matches 8 bases. Sequenced sample: peripheral blood. DNA for the CDR3: TGTGCCAGCAGCCTACGGGGGGGCCGGTACGAGCAGTACTTC. Protein product: CASSLRGGRYEQYF.